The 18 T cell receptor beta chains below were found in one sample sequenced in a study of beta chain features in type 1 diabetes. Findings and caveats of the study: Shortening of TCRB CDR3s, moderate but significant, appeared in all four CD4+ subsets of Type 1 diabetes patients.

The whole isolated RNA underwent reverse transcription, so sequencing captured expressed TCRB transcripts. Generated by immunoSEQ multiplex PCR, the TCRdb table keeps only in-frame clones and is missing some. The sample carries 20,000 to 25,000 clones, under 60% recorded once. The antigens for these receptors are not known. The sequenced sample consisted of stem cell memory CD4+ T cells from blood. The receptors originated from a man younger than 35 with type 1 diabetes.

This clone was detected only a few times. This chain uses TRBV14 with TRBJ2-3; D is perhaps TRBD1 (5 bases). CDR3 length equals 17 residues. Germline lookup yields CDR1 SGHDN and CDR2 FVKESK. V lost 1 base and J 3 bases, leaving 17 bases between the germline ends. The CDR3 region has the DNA TGTGCCAGCAGCCAAGCCAGAGCAGGGTCAGGAACAGATACGCAGTATTTT. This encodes CASSQARAGSGTDTQYF. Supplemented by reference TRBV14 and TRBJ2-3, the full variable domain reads EAGVTQFPSHSVIEKGQTVTLRCDPISGHDNLYWYRRVMGKEIKFLLHFVKESKQDESGMPNNRFLAERTGGTYSTLKVQPAELEDSGVYFCASSQARAGSGTDTQYFGPGTRLTVL.

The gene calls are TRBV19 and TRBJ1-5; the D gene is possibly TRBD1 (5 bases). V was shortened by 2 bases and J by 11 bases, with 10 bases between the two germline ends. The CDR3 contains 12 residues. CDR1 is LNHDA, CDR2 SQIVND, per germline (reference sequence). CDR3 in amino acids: CASSILGGAQHF. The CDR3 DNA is TGTGCCAGTAGTATACTTGGAGGGGCCCAGCATTTT.

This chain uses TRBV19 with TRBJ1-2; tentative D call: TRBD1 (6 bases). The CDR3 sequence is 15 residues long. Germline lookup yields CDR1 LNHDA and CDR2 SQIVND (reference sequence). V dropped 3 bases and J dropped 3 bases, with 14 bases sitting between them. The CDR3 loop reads CASSIGGATDYGYTF. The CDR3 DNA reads TGTGCCAGTAGTATCGGGGGGGCGACGGACTATGGCTACACCTTC.

The CDR3 sequence is CASSVTTSYNEQFF. CDR3 in DNA: TGTGCCAGCAGCGTTACTACTAGCTACAATGAGCAGTTCTTC. The rearrangement uses TRBV9 and TRBJ2-1; a weak D match, TRBD2 (5 bases). This CDR3 contains 14 residues. Germline assignment: CDR1 SGDLS and CDR2 YYNGEE. V was clipped by 2 bases and J by 3 bases, with 9 bases between them.

Here the CDR3 DNA reads TGTGCCTGGAGTGAATGGTCTAAGCCGCACGAGCAGTACTTC. Translating it yields CAWSEWSKPHEQYF. The chain links TRBV30 to TRBJ2-7; D gene ambiguous. The germline V and J ends were trimmed by 1 base and 5 bases, with 15 bases remaining between them. CDR1 GTSNPN and CDR2 SVGIG come from the germline V gene (reference sequence). This CDR3 has 14 amino acids.

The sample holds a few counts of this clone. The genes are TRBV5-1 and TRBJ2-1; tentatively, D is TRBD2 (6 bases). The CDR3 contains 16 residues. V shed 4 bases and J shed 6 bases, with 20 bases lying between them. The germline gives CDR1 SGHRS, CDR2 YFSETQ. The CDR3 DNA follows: TGCGCCAGCAGCCCGGGGCCCCTTTACGGGGGCAATGAGCAGTTCTTC. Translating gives CASSPGPLYGGNEQFF.

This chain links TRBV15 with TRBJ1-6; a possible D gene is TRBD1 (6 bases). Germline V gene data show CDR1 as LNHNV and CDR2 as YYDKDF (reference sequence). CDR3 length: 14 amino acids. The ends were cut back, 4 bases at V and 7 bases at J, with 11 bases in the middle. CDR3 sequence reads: CATSTRQANSPLHF. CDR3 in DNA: TGTGCCACCAGCACAAGACAGGCGAATTCACCCCTCCACTTT.

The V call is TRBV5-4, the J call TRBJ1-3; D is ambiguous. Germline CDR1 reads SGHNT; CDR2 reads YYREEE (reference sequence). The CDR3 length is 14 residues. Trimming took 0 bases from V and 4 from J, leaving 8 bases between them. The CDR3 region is CASSLASPGNTIYF. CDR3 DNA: TGTGCCAGCAGCTTGGCCAGTCCCGGAAACACCATATATTTT.

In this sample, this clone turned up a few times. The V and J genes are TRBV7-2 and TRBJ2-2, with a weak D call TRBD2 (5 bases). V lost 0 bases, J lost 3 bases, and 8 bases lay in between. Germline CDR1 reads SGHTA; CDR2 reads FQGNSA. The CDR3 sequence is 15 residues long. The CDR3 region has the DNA TGTGCCAGCAGCTTAGCCCGGCGGGACACCGGGGAGCTGTTTTTT. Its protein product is CASSLARRDTGELFF.

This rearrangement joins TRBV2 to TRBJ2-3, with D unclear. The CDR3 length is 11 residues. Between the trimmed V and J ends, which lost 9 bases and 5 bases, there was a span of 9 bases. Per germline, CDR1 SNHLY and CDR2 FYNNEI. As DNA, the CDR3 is TGTGCCAGAAAGTACGGAGATACGCAGTATTTT. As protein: CARKYGDTQYF.

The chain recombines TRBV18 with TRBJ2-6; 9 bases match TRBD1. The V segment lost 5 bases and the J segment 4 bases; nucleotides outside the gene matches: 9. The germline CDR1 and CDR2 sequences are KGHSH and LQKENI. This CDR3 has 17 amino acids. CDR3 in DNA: TGTGCCAGCTCATCAACAGGGGGCGTGTCGGGGGCCAACGTCCTGACTTTC. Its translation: CASSSTGGVSGANVLTF.

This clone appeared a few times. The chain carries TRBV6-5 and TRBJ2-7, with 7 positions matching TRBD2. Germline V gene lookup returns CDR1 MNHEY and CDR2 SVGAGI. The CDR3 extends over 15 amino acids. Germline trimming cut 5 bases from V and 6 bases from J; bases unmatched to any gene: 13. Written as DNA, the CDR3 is TGTGCCAGCAGTAATACCGGGACTACCCTCGCCGAGCAGTACTTC. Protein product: CASSNTGTTLAEQYF.

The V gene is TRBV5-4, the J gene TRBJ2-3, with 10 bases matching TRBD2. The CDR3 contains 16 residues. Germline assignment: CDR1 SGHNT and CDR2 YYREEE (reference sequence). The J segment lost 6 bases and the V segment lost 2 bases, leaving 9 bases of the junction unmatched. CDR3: CASSFRLAGGGDTQYF. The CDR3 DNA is TGTGCCAGCAGCTTCCGCTTAGCGGGAGGAGGGGATACGCAGTATTTT.

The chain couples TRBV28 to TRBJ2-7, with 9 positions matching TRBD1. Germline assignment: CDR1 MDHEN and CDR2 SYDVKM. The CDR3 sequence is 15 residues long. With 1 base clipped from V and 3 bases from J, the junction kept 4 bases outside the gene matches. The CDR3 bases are TGTGCCAGCAGTTTATTGGGGACAGGGTTCTACGAGCAGTACTTC. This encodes CASSLLGTGFYEQYF.

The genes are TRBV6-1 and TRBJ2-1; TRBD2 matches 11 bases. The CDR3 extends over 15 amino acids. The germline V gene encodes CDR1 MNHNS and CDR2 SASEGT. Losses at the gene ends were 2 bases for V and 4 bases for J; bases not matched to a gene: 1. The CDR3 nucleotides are TGTGCCAGCAGTGAAACTAGCGGGAGTTACAATGAGCAGTTCTTC. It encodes CASSETSGSYNEQFF.

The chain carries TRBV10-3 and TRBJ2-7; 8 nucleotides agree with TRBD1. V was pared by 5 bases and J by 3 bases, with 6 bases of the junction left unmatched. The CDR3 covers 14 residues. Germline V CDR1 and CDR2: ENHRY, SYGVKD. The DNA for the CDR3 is TGTGCCATCAGTCCCGGGACAGGAGTCTACGAGCAGTACTTC. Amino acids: CAISPGTGVYEQYF.

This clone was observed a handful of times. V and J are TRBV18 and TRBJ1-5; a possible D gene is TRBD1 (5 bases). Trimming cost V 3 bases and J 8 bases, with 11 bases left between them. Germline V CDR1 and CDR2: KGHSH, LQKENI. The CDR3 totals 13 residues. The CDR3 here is CASSPDRLKPQHF. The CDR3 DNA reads TGTGCCAGCTCACCTGACAGATTGAAGCCCCAGCATTTT.

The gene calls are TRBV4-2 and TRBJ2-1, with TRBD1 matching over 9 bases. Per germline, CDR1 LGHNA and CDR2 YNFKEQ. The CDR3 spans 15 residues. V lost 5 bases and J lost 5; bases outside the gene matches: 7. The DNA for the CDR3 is TGTGCCAGCAGCGGGGGACAGGGAGGGGACAATGAGCAGTTCTTC. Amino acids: CASSGGQGGDNEQFF.